This T cell receptor (beta chain) was retrieved from a study of response to subunit inactivated influenza vaccine. TCRdb used MiXCR to reprocess the RT-PCR reads, holding one entry per CDR3 protein. This table has hundreds of thousands of distinct CDR3 sequences, about 10% appearing once. Concerning this clonotype itself: What it binds is unknown.

General study points: Every seasonal influenza vaccination brings in few new T cells, the authors suggested.

The material was PBMCs from blood, obtained on the day of vaccination. This receptor was identified in a man aged 50 to 59 who received an inactivated influenza vaccine.

CDR3 nucleotide sequence: TGTGCCAGCAGCCGGTTAGCGGCCTCCGGCTACGAGCAGTACTTC. Translated: CASSRLAASGYEQYF. The J gene is TRBJ2-7, the V gene TRBV27, with D perhaps TRBD2 (6 bases). The CDR3 totals 15 residues. Trimming removed 6 bases at V and 3 bases at J, with 18 bases between. Germline CDR1 is MNHEY and CDR2 is SMNVEV (reference sequence).